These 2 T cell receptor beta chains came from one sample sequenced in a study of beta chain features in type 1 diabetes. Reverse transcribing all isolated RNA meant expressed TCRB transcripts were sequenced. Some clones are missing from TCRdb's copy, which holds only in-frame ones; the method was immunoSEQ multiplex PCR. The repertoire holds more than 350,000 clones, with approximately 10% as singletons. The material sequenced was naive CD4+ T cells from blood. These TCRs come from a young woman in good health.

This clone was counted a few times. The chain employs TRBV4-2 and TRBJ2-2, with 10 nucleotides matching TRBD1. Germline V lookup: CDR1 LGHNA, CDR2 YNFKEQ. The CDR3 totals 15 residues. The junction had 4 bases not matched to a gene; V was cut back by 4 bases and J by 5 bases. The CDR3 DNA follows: TGTGCCAGCAGCCCGACAGGGGGCGCGACCGGGGAGCTGTTTTTT. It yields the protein CASSPTGGATGELFF.

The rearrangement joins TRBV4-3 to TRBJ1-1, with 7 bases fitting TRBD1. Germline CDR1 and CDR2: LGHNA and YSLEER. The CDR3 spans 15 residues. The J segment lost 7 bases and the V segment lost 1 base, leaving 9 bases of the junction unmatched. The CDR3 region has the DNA TGCGCCAGCAGCCAAGCCACAACAGGGGATCTTGAAGCTTTCTTT. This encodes CASSQATTGDLEAFF.